This entry lists 17 T cell receptor beta chains sequenced from one sample in a study of PD-1 blockade in classical Hodgkin lymphoma. The time point denotes: cycle 4 day 1 (C4D1), after more than five weeks of nivolumab. Each and every patient relapsed after autologous stem cell transplantation, and patients got differing brentuximab vedotin exposure. The assay was immunoSEQ multiplex PCR, and TCRdb's table has in-frame clones only and misses some. The data contain about 92,000 clones, 83% of them singletons. The starting material was peripheral blood mononuclear cells (PBMCs), obtained before the fourth cycle of nivolumab. These receptors were collected from a human donor with classical Hodgkin lymphoma.

This clone occurred a few times. This chain uses TRBV6-1 with TRBJ1-5; D gene unclear. The CDR3 covers 18 residues. V lost 0 bases and J lost 3, with 18 bases in between. Germline-derived CDR1 and CDR2 are MNHNS and SASEGT. CDR3 in DNA: TGTGCCAGCAGTGAAGCGCGGTTAGTACCGACGGACAATCAGCCCCAGCATTTT. This encodes CASSEARLVPTDNQPQHF.

This chain links TRBV7-9 with TRBJ2-7; TRBD1 aligns across 7 bases. There are 13 residues in the CDR3. Trimming took 3 bases from V and 6 from J; bases not matched to a gene: 5. Germline CDR1 is SEHNR and CDR2 is FQNEAQ (reference sequence). This CDR3 reads CASSFDRVVEQYF. CDR3 nucleotides: TGTGCCAGCAGCTTCGACAGGGTTGTCGAGCAGTACTTC. The variable domain in full, completed from reference TRBV7-9 and TRBJ2-7, reads DTGVSQNPRHKITKRGQNVTFRCDPISEHNRLYWYRQTLGQGPEFLTYFQNEAQLEKSRLLSDRFSAERPKGSFSTLEIQRTEQGDSAMYLCASSFDRVVEQYFGPGTRLTVT.

The CDR3 spells CASSFVSRGDTQYF. CDR3 DNA sequence: TGTGCCAGCAGCTTTGTATCGAGGGGGGATACGCAGTATTTT. This sequence joins TRBV5-6 and TRBJ2-3, with D possibly matching TRBD1 (6 bases). Trimming left V 2 bases short and J 6 bases short, with 13 bases between. This CDR3 is 14 amino acids long. CDR1 and CDR2 from the germline V gene are SGHDT and YYEEEE. The complete variable domain, with remaining parts taken from reference TRBV5-6 and TRBJ2-3, reads DAGVTQSPTHLIKTRGQQVTLRCSPKSGHDTVSWYQQALGQGPQFIFQYYEEEERQRGNFPDRFSGHQFPNYSSELNVNALLLGDSALYLCASSFVSRGDTQYFGPGTRLTVL.

This chain uses TRBV5-4 with TRBJ1-5, with D uncertain. Germline values: CDR1 SGHNT, CDR2 YYREEE (reference sequence). The CDR3 is made up of 13 amino acids. V lost 0 bases, J lost 5 bases, and 6 bases lay in between. The CDR3 DNA follows: TGTGCCAGCAGCTTGGCCCTTGATCAGCCCCAGCATTTT. Translation gives CASSLALDQPQHF.

The V call is TRBV5-1, the J call TRBJ2-1, with 11 bases identical to TRBD2. J gave up 6 bases and V 4 bases, and 15 bases lay outside the gene matches. The CDR3 sequence is 18 residues long. Germline V CDR1 and CDR2: SGHRS, YFSETQ. The CDR3 is CASSPLGTSGISTNEQFF. CDR3 DNA: TGCGCCAGCAGCCCACTAGGGACTAGCGGCATATCAACCAATGAGCAGTTCTTC.

Here the CDR3 reads CASSRWTTSLQETQYF. CDR3 sequence (DNA): TGTGCCAGCAGCCGCTGGACGACTAGTTTACAAGAGACCCAGTACTTC. The chain carries TRBV7-9 and TRBJ2-5; tentatively, D is TRBD2 (6 bases). Germline-derived CDR1 and CDR2 are SEHNR and FQNEAQ (reference sequence). With 5 bases removed from V and 2 bases from J, the gap between germline ends came to 18 bases. The CDR3 is 16 residues long.

The chain couples TRBV27 to TRBJ2-7, with D perhaps TRBD1 or TRBD2 (5 bases each). Between the trimmed V and J ends, which lost 6 bases and 3 bases, there was a span of 18 bases. This CDR3 has 15 amino acids. Germline V gene data show CDR1 as MNHEY and CDR2 as SMNVEV (reference sequence). CDR3 nucleotide sequence: TGTGCCAGCAGCCCTCAGGGAGTCGGCGGCTACGAGCAGTACTTC. It is translated as CASSPQGVGGYEQYF.

V is TRBV29-1 and J is TRBJ2-3, with no clear D. Between the trimmed V and J ends, which lost 4 bases and 6 bases, there was a span of 11 bases. CDR3 length: 12 residues. The V gene's germline CDR1 is SQVTM and CDR2 ANQGSEA. The CDR3 sequence is CSVVVQFDTQYF. The DNA of the CDR3 is TGCAGCGTTGTAGTTCAGTTCGATACGCAGTATTTT.

The chain links TRBV7-2 to TRBJ2-7; no firm D call. The V and J ends lost 4 bases and 2 bases respectively, with 12 bases between them. Per the germline V gene, CDR1 is SGHTA and CDR2 is FQGNSA. The CDR3 runs 14 residues. The CDR3: CASSWKAETYEQYF. The CDR3 bases are TGTGCCAGCAGCTGGAAAGCTGAAACCTACGAGCAGTACTTC.

CDR3 residues: CASSLVVSGDTQYF. The CDR3 DNA follows: TGTGCCAGCAGCTTAGTGGTTTCGGGAGATACGCAGTATTTT. The genes are TRBV13 and TRBJ2-3; D remains unclear. The CDR3 sequence is 14 residues long. The germline CDR1 and CDR2 sequences are PRHDT and FYEKMQ (reference sequence). V lost 1 base and J 5 bases, leaving 10 bases between the germline ends.

V usage is TRBV14 and J usage is TRBJ2-7; 7 positions agree with TRBD2. Per germline, CDR1 SGHDN and CDR2 FVKESK. This CDR3 comprises 14 residues. V lost 2 bases to trimming and J lost 4 bases; unmatched junction nucleotides: 5. The CDR3 DNA follows: TGTGCCAGCAGCCAAAAAATTAGCGGGTACGAGCAGTACTTC. Its translation: CASSQKISGYEQYF.

This clone was observed a single time. The genes are TRBV30 and TRBJ2-5; maybe TRBD2 (5 bases). Germline lookup yields CDR1 GTSNPN and CDR2 SVGIG (reference sequence). Trimming shortened V by 1 base and J by 5 bases, and 5 bases separated the two germline ends. The CDR3 has 11 amino acids. For the CDR3, the DNA is TGTGCCTGGAGTGCGGGGGAGACCCAGTACTTC. Protein sequence: CAWSAGETQYF.

The V and J genes are TRBV7-8 and TRBJ2-5, with 8 nucleotides matching TRBD1. V was clipped by 5 bases and J by 2 bases; unmatched bases: 7. Per the germline V gene, CDR1 is SGHVS and CDR2 is FQNEAQ. This CDR3 has 15 amino acids. The CDR3 nucleotides read TGTGCCAGCAGCGCTTCAGGGGGCTCTCAAGAGACCCAGTACTTC. The encoded protein is CASSASGGSQETQYF.

The chain employs TRBV7-3 and TRBJ2-1; perhaps TRBD1 as D (5 bases). This CDR3 is built from 14 residues. Trimming shortened V by 5 bases and J by 6 bases, and 14 bases separated the two germline ends. Per germline, CDR1 SGHTA and CDR2 FQGTGA. For the CDR3, the DNA is TGTGCCAGCAGCGCTACAGGTTCTGGCAATGAGCAGTTCTTC. This translates into CASSATGSGNEQFF.

This sequence joins TRBV6-5 and TRBJ2-1; 7 positions agree with TRBD2. The CDR3 extends over 15 amino acids. Germline trimming cut 5 bases from V and 2 bases from J; bases unmatched to any gene: 6. Germline V gene lookup returns CDR1 MNHEY and CDR2 SVGAGI. Written as DNA, the CDR3 is TGTGCCAGCAGTCGCTCAGCGGGACCCTACAATGAGCAGTTCTTC. This gives the protein CASSRSAGPYNEQFF.

The rearrangement uses TRBV7-2 and TRBJ2-7, with 8 nucleotides matching TRBD2. The CDR3 is made up of 14 amino acids. Germline V gene sequence: CDR1 SGHTA, CDR2 FQGNSA. After removal of 1 base from V and 4 bases from J, the junction contained 3 bases not matched to a gene. The CDR3 reads CASSLGSGMYEQYF. CDR3 nucleotides: TGTGCCAGCAGCTTAGGTAGCGGGATGTACGAGCAGTACTTC.

The rearrangement links TRBV5-1 to TRBJ2-7; 7 bases are a match to TRBD2. The CDR3 extends over 16 amino acids. Per the germline V gene, CDR1 is SGHRS and CDR2 is YFSETQ. Trimming cost V 4 bases and J 2 bases; bases outside gene matches: 12. The CDR3 DNA reads as TGCGCCAGCAGCCGGAGCGGGGACCTCCTAGCCTACGAGCAGTACTTC. Translation: CASSRSGDLLAYEQYF.